The sequence of this T cell receptor (beta chain) was determined in a study of CD8 T cells in ankylosing spondylitis. There are a few counts of this clonotype. Its target is not known. 5'-RACE, quantitative and with molecular barcodes, yielded the TCR beta libraries. TCRdb reprocessed the 5' RACE reads with MiXCR, giving one entry per CDR3 protein. Of 390,000 or so distinct CDR3 sequences listed, about a fifth were seen once; the top ten hold around 16%. Study-level results: Earlier work had already found some motif variants in reactive arthritis synovial fluid and blood. Disease-linked clones reportedly showed significant enrichment in matched ankylosing spondylitis synovial fluid. There was a TCR beta motif, made of several highly homologous variants, that appeared characteristic of ankylosing spondylitis blood. The authors found the disease-linked clones to be CD8+ and relatively rare in peripheral blood.

V gave up 2 bases and J gave up 2 bases; unmatched junction bases: 5. The CDR3 runs 14 residues. Germline V lookup: CDR1 GTSNPN, CDR2 SVGIG (reference sequence). What was sequenced was blood, either unsorted or a sorted T cell fraction (not recorded which). The chain uses TRBV30 and TRBJ2-7; the match to TRBD1 covers 8 bases. The receptor was isolated from a male donor with ankylosing spondylitis. CDR3 region: CAWSRLQGAYEQYF. CDR3 in DNA: TGTGCCTGGAGTCGGTTACAGGGGGCCTACGAGCAGTACTTC.